The text below deals with one TCR beta chain. Its antigen is undetermined. Some 32,000 T cell genomes, or around 200 ng DNA, went into the sorted-subset replicate PCRs. The protocol was immunoSEQ multiplex PCR, while the TCRdb copy is restricted to in-frame clones and leaves out a portion. The sample consists of 550,000 to 600,000 clones, 95% to 98% of them appearing once. The sample belongs to a study of shared clonotypes between healthy human individuals. Whole-study findings and limits: Sharing of clonotypes among donors was expected to vary with sequencing depth. Though the depth was large, rarefaction showed that sorted-subset sequencing was incomplete. Sampling included only blood; tissue repertoires likely differ.

Germline V gives CDR1 MDHEN, CDR2 SYDVKM. V gave up 5 bases and J gave up 8 bases, with 16 bases separating them. The CDR3 totals 14 residues. Selected positively for CCR7 and CD45RO-negative, naive CD8 cells excluded terminally differentiated effector memory CD45RA+ cells. The sequenced sample was naive CD8+ T cells sorted from blood. The receptor's source is a man aged 30-40 years in good health. V and J are TRBV28 and TRBJ2-1, with a possible D match to TRBD1 (5 bases). The CDR3 loop reads CASSLRGREDEQFF. The CDR3 nucleotides are TGTGCCAGCAGTCTCCGTGGCAGGGAAGATGAGCAGTTCTTC.